This T cell receptor (beta chain) was sequenced in a study of T cells in Graves' hyperthyroidism and ophthalmopathy. Overall study findings and caveats: Peripheral blood also featured most of the thyroid clonotypes expanded above 0.001.

About this clonotype: Its antigen is not identified.

On the basis of clinical symptoms, serum thyroxine and TRAb, thyroid ultrasound and orbital computed tomography, diagnoses were made. Using around 10 ml of fresh peripheral blood, PBMCs were prepared. CDR1 SEHNR and CDR2 FQNEAQ come from the germline V gene (reference sequence). V shed 5 bases, J shed 4 bases, and the junction held 14 bases outside the gene matches. CDR3 size: 17 residues. Amplified regions were TCR beta CDR3 sequences from RNA transcripts. RT-PCR in the first round (using the HTBI primer set) targeted the TCR CDR3. Using its own MiXCR run on the multiplex PCR reads, TCRdb lists one record per CDR3 protein. The repertoire consists of 650,000 to 850,000 distinct CDR3 sequences, with 18% occurring once and the leading ten covering over 15%.

This receptor was obtained from a woman aged 50 to 60 with Graves' hyperthyroidism that later progressed to Graves' ophthalmopathy. Sequencing input: blood. The chain recombines TRBV7-9 with TRBJ2-1; 7 nucleotides align to TRBD2. The CDR3 coding sequence is TGTGCCAGCAGCGAAGCCAAAATTGGGAGGGATTACAATGAGCAGTTCTTC. It yields the protein CASSEAKIGRDYNEQFF.